The entry that follows covers one T cell receptor (beta chain) sequence. The data are from a study of early stage breast cancer tumors. TCRdb keeps only in-frame clones here, not all; method: immunoSEQ multiplex PCR. The repertoire holds more than 60,000 clones, with 70% to 85% as singletons. CDR1 and CDR2 (germline): MGHRA, YSYEKL. Trimming took off 5 bases at V and 0 bases at J, with 7 bases between the two ends. This CDR3 contains 13 residues. Sequenced: blood. This sequence was found in a person in their sixties with breast cancer. This chain links TRBV4-1 with TRBJ1-1; D is possibly TRBD1 (5 bases). CDR3 residues: CASSGTVNTEAFF. As DNA, the CDR3 is TGCGCCAGCAGCGGGACGGTGAACACTGAAGCTTTCTTT.